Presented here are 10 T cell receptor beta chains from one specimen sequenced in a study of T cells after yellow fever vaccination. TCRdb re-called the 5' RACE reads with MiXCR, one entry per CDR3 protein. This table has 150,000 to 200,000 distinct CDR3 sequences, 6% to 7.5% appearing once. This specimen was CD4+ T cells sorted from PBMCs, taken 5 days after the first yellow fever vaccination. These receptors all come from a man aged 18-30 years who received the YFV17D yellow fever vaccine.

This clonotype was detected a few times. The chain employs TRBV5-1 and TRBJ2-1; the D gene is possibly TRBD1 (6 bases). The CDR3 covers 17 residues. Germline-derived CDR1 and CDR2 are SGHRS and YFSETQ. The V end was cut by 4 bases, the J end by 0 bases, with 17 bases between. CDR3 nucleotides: TGCGCCAGCAGCACAGTCGCTACAGGGAGCTCCTACAATGAGCAGTTCTTC. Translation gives CASSTVATGSSYNEQFF. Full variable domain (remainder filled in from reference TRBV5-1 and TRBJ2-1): KAGVTQTPRYLIKTRGQQVTLSCSPISGHRSVSWYQQTPGQGLQFLFEYFSETQRNKGNFPGRFSGRQFSNSRSEMNVSTLELGDSALYLCASSTVATGSSYNEQFFGPGTRLTVL.

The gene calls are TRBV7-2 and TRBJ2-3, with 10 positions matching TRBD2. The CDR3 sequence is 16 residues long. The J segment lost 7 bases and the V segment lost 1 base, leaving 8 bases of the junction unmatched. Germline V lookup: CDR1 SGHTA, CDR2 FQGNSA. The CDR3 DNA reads TGTGCCAGCAGCTTAGTTTCTAGCGGGGGAGAATATACGCAGTATTTT. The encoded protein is CASSLVSSGGEYTQYF.

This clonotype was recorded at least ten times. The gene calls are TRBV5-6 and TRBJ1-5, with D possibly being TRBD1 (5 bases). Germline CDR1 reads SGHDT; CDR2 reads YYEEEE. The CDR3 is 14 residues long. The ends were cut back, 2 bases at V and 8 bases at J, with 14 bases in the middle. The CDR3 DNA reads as TGTGCCAGCAGCTTTGGGCGGCGAGGGGAGCCCCAGCATTTT. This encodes CASSFGRRGEPQHF.

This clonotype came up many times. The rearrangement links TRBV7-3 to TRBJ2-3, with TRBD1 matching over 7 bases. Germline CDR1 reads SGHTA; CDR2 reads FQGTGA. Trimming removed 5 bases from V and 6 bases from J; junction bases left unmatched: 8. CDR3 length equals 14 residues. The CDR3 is CASSLRGRDDTQYF. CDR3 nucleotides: TGTGCCAGCAGCCTTAGGGGGCGCGACGATACGCAGTATTTT.

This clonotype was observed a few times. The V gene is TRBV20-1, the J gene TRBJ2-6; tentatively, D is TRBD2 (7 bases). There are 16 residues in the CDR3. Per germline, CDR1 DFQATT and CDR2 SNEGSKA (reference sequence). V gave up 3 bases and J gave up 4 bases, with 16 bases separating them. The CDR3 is CSARGGGGPGANVLTF. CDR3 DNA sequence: TGCAGTGCTAGGGGCGGGGGCGGGCCAGGGGCCAACGTCCTGACTTTC.

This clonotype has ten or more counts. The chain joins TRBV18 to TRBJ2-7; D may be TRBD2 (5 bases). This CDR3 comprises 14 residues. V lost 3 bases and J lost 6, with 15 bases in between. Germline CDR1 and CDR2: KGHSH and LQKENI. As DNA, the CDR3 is TGTGCCAGCTCACCCGGGGTGACGCTAGGCGAGCAGTACTTC. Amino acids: CASSPGVTLGEQYF.

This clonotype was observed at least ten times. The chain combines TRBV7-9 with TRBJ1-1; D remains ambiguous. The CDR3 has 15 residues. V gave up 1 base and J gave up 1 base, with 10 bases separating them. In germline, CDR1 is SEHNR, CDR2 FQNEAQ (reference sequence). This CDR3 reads CASSLEYVQNTEAFF. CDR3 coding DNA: TGTGCCAGCAGCTTAGAGTATGTACAGAACACTGAAGCTTTCTTT.

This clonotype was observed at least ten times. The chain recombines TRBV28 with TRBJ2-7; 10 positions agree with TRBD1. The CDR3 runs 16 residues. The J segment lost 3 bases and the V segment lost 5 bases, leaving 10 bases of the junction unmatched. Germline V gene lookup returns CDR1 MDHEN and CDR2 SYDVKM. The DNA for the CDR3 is TGTGCCAGCAGTGCGACAGGGGGCAGATCTTACTACGAGCAGTACGTC. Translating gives CASSATGGRSYYEQYV.

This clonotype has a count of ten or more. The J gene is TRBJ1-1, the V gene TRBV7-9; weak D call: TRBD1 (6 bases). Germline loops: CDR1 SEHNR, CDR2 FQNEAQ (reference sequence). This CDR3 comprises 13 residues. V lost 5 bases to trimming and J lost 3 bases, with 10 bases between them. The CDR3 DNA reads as TGTGCCAGCAGCACTAGGGGGGACACTGAAGCTTTCTTT. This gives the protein CASSTRGDTEAFF.

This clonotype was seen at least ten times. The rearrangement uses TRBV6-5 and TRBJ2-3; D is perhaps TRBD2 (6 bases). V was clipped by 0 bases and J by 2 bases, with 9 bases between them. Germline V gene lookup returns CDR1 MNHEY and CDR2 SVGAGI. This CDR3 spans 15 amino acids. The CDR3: CASSYSRGSTDTQYF. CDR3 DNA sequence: TGTGCCAGCAGTTACTCACGGGGGTCCACAGATACGCAGTATTTT.